A selection of T cell receptor beta chains follows, all from one sample in a study of T cell changes during pregnancy in multiple sclerosis. Libraries were prepared by immunoSEQ multiplex PCR; TCRdb keeps only in-frame clonotypes and omits some of them. The table includes around 71,000 clones, about 90% detected once. Sample: peripheral blood, taken after pregnancy. The source is a female donor with multiple sclerosis, enrolled in a pregnancy study. The conserved cysteine and the conserved F or W are not part of the CDR3 here. A D gene is named only where the DNA matches it firmly.

TRBV6-1,TRBD2,ASSEGLAGHYEQY
TRBV4-1,.,ASSRRDSSSTDTQY
TRBV11-2,TRBD2,ASSPALAGGPNEQF
TRBV23-1,TRBD1,ASSPGTGVSNQPQH
TRBV7-9,TRBD2,ASSPGGGDTQY
TRBV9,.,ASSVGGPNQPQH
TRBV6-4,.,ASSRGNTGELF
TRBV18,.,ASSPPGGKQYNEQF
TRBV19,TRBD2,ASSWGGETQY
TRBV7-9,.,ASSLLAGGSRTDTQY
TRBV19,.,ASSRDFLAKNIQY
TRBV6-5,.,ASRKRFPNEQF
TRBV5-4,TRBD2,ASSLAFAGGSQETQY
TRBV6-6,.,ASSQAGNTIY
TRBV25-1,.,ASSEHNRDAGELF
TRBV11-2,.,ASRRPGELF
TRBV9,.,ASSVGEYTEAF
TRBV30,.,AWRGQSNYGYT
TRBV30,.,AWLENTEAF
TRBV18,TRBD1,ASSPPNFRDRVGQETQY
TRBV7-3,TRBD2,ASSSRWTSGTGELF
TRBV6-5,TRBD1,ASSYSNRGGTEAF
TRBV19,.,ASSIDRSYEQY
TRBV6-5,TRBD1,ASSSHRGAVGYGYT
TRBV7-8,TRBD2,ASSLKASSGYNEQF
TRBV5-1,TRBD1,ASSPGQEQETQY
TRBV30,.,AWRRGLTDEQF
TRBV7-2,TRBD2,ASSLVAGFIYEQY
TRBV7-3,.,ASRSQGSGELF
TRBV13,TRBD1,ASSRGLYEQY
TRBV5-1,TRBD1,ASSLLGQGSYEQY
TRBV27,.,ASRRGRDQPQH
TRBV29-1,TRBD2,SVKRTSGNVDEQF
TRBV7-6,.,ASSLYEGVAF
TRBV19,.,ASSQFNQPQH
TRBV6-1,.,ASSPMEGRGNTIY
TRBV29-1,.,STQGGLGSYEQY
TRBV27,TRBD2,ASSLIAGATYEQY
TRBV27,.,ASSSRDSFYEQY
TRBV27,TRBD2,ASSWRLASYEQY
TRBV27,.,ASSLFRLNEQF
TRBV5-1,.,ASSSQYQETQY
TRBV7-2,TRBD1,ASSPRDRSSYNEQF
TRBV10-1,.,ASPRPGGLREKLF
TRBV2,.,ASSYLPGGYT
TRBV6-1,TRBD2,ASSDAFRREFSEQY
TRBV18,TRBD2,ASSPNWASGTSSYEQY
TRBV5-1,TRBD2,ASSFQPSGFGVYNEQF
TRBV7-4,.,ASSFFPSDNTGELF
TRBV7-3,TRBD2,ASSRLAGGSLSYNEQF
TRBV14,.,ASSQDMQFAETQY
TRBV18,TRBD1,ASSKTGGNYGYT